The clone carrying this TCR beta chain has a handful of counts. The antigen remains undetermined. The CDR3 length is 14 residues. The V and J ends lost 4 bases and 3 bases respectively, with 13 bases between them. The data stem from a study of CD8+ T cells in alopecia areata. cDNA serving as the sequencing template came from extracted, reverse transcribed RNA. Produced via immunoSEQ multiplex PCR; TCRdb's table is partial and in-frame only. The table includes over 100,000 clones, 50% to 75% detected once. Points from the study as a whole: Sequencing of scalp samples also includes resident alphabeta T cells from normal skin. Patients shared TCRs less clearly than mice did, possibly owing to HLA.

The treatment here: oral pan-JAK inhibitor, 5-10 mg twice daily. This chain links TRBV23-1 with TRBJ2-7, with D perhaps TRBD1 (5 bases). TRBV23-1 is designated an ORF whose function remains uncertain. The sequenced sample was CD8+ T cells sorted from blood, obtained at week 24, from a patient treated with tofacitinib. The clonotype was recovered from a human donor with alopecia areata. CDR3 sequence reads: CASSPPTANYEQYF. The CDR3 DNA is TGCGCCAGCAGTCCCCCGACAGCTAACTACGAGCAGTACTTC.